The 19 T cell receptor beta chains below were found in one sample sequenced in a study of T-cell reconstitution after alpha-beta-depleted transplantation in children. The authors prepared the TCRbeta library with unique molecular identifiers. TCRdb used MiXCR to reprocess the PCR reads, holding one entry per CDR3 protein. The top ten hold 4.5% to 7% of the sample, which has around 380,000 distinct CDR3 sequences, about a tenth seen once. The sequencing used PBMCs from the stem cell graft donor, collected from the stem cell graft. The receptors were sampled from a human donor who donated a stem cell graft to a child with acute myeloid leukemia.

This clonotype was counted a few times. This chain joins TRBV27 and TRBJ2-3; 7 bases align to TRBD1. Losses at the gene ends were 6 bases for V and 4 bases for J; bases not matched to a gene: 7. From germline, CDR1 is MNHEY and CDR2 SMNVEV (reference sequence). The CDR3 is made up of 14 amino acids. CDR3 protein: CASRNYRGPDTQYF. The CDR3 DNA reads as TGTGCCAGCAGAAACTACAGGGGTCCAGATACGCAGTATTTT.

This clonotype has a handful of counts. The rearrangement uses TRBV27 and TRBJ2-2; 14 nucleotides line up with TRBD2. Germline-derived CDR1 and CDR2 are MNHEY and SMNVEV (reference sequence). The CDR3 has 16 amino acids. After removal of 5 bases from V and 3 bases from J, the junction contained 2 bases not matched to a gene. In DNA, the CDR3 is TGTGCCAGCAGTGGGACTAGCGGGAGTGACACCGGGGAGCTGTTTTTT. Translation: CASSGTSGSDTGELFF.

The rearrangement joins TRBV7-2 to TRBJ2-1; 10 bases are shared with TRBD2. The CDR3 spans 14 residues. V dropped 5 bases and J dropped 7; count of bases not matched to a gene: 5. The germline gives CDR1 SGHTA, CDR2 FQGNSA. The CDR3 reads CASSQPGLANEQFF. The DNA for the CDR3 is TGTGCCAGCAGCCAACCGGGACTAGCGAATGAGCAGTTCTTC.

This clonotype was seen at least ten times. The rearrangement uses TRBV27 and TRBJ2-7; D not resolved. Germline V gives CDR1 MNHEY, CDR2 SMNVEV (reference sequence). V lost 6 bases, J lost 3 bases, and 12 bases lay in between. The CDR3 is made up of 13 amino acids. Written as DNA, the CDR3 is TGTGCCAGCAGCCCATCGCTGGACTACGAGCAGTACGTC. This translates into CASSPSLDYEQYV.

This clonotype was counted only a few times. The chain links TRBV10-2 to TRBJ2-1; D tentatively reads TRBD1 or TRBD2 (5 bases each). The CDR3 covers 16 residues. The germline CDR1 and CDR2 sequences are WSHSY and SAAADI. The V gene lost 4 bases and the J gene lost 7 bases, with 20 bases spanning the gap. The CDR3 DNA follows: TGCGCCAGCAGTGTAGGGCGGTTGGGACCACAAAATGAGCAGTTCTTC. Protein sequence: CASSVGRLGPQNEQFF.

In its sample, this clonotype was seen a few times. The rearrangement links TRBV7-9 to TRBJ2-5; weak D call: TRBD2 (6 bases). The CDR3 covers 15 residues. Germline V gene sequence: CDR1 SEHNR, CDR2 FQNEAQ (reference sequence). V dropped 1 base and J dropped 1 base, with 10 bases sitting between them. CDR3 in amino acids: CASSLDVGGQETQYF. Here the CDR3 DNA reads TGTGCCAGCAGCTTAGATGTGGGGGGCCAAGAGACCCAGTACTTC.

Here the CDR3 DNA reads TGTGCCAGCAGCGCATCAATGGGGGATACGCAGTATTTT. Protein sequence: CASSASMGDTQYF. The rearrangement links TRBV9 to TRBJ2-3, with unresolved D. Trimming stripped 3 bases from V and 6 bases from J, with 11 bases between. The germline CDR1 and CDR2 sequences are SGDLS and YYNGEE. The CDR3 extends over 13 amino acids.

This clonotype has a count of ten or more. The rearrangement links TRBV20-1 to TRBJ2-5; D may correspond to TRBD1 or TRBD2 (5 bases each). The germline gives CDR1 DFQATT, CDR2 SNEGSKA (reference sequence). This CDR3 has 13 residues. Trimming removed 3 bases from V and 0 bases from J, with 8 bases in between. CDR3 region: CSASPGHQETQYF. The CDR3 coding sequence is TGCAGTGCTAGCCCGGGACACCAAGAGACCCAGTACTTC.

This clonotype was seen many times. This sequence joins TRBV20-1 and TRBJ2-3, with 7 bases aligning to TRBD2. The length of the CDR3 is 11 residues. Germline lookup yields CDR1 DFQATT and CDR2 SNEGSKA (reference sequence). V was pared by 6 bases and J by 4 bases, with 1 base of the junction left unmatched. CDR3 amino acids: CSAGRADTQYF. CDR3 bases: TGCAGTGCAGGGAGGGCAGATACGCAGTATTTT.

V and J are TRBV6-5 and TRBJ2-3; possibly TRBD2 for D (5 bases). This CDR3 contains 15 residues. Trimming pared 1 base from V and 0 bases from J, leaving 8 bases between. Germline lookup yields CDR1 MNHEY and CDR2 SVGAGI. The CDR3 here is CASSYLPGSTDTQYF. DNA of the CDR3: TGTGCCAGCAGTTACTTGCCGGGGAGCACAGATACGCAGTATTTT.

The chain combines TRBV29-1 with TRBJ2-3, with D perhaps matching TRBD2 (6 bases). The length of the CDR3 is 13 residues. Trimming shortened V by 4 bases and J by 3 bases, and 11 bases separated the two germline ends. Looked up from germline, CDR1 is SQVTM and CDR2 is ANQGSEA. The CDR3 spells CSVGGSGTDTQYF. The DNA for the CDR3 is TGCAGCGTTGGGGGAAGCGGGACAGATACGCAGTATTTT.

The chain couples TRBV10-3 to TRBJ1-1, with 8 bases matching TRBD1. V lost 10 bases and J lost 1; bases outside the gene matches: 5. Germline CDR1 ENHRY, CDR2 SYGVKD. This CDR3 is built from 13 residues. The CDR3 DNA is TGTGCCACCGGGACAGGATCGAACACTGAAGCTTTCTTT. Translating it yields CATGTGSNTEAFF.

The rearrangement uses TRBV5-6 and TRBJ2-7, with 7 bases fitting TRBD2. The CDR3 loop spans 16 amino acids. V trimming: 3 bases; J trimming: 0 bases; junction bases outside the gene matches: 9. Germline-derived CDR1 and CDR2 are SGHDT and YYEEEE. In DNA, the CDR3 is TGTGCCAGCAGCTCCCCGGGGGGACGAATCTCCTACGAGCAGTACTTC. It specifies CASSSPGGRISYEQYF.

This clonotype appeared a few times. The genes are TRBV5-6 and TRBJ2-5; 14 bases align to TRBD2. This CDR3 contains 17 residues. The germline V gene encodes CDR1 SGHDT and CDR2 YYEEEE. V was pared by 4 bases and J by 5 bases, with 10 bases of the junction left unmatched. The CDR3 region has the DNA TGTGCCAGCAGCAGGAGACAGGGACTAGCGGGGGTGGAGACCCAGTACTTC. This encodes CASSRRQGLAGVETQYF.

The J gene is TRBJ2-7, the V gene TRBV6-1, with D perhaps matching TRBD2 (7 bases). The CDR3 has 15 amino acids. Germline CDR1 MNHNS, CDR2 SASEGT. The V end lost 8 bases, the J end lost 5 bases, and 22 bases lay between the germline ends. The CDR3 nucleotides read TGTGCCAGCGGGAGGGACACCCCTGGGTCCCACGAGCAGTACGTC. As protein: CASGRDTPGSHEQYV.

J is TRBJ2-3 and V is TRBV11-3, with 10 bases lining up with TRBD1. The germline gives CDR1 SGHNT, CDR2 YENEEA. The length of the CDR3 is 17 residues. V was pared by 5 bases and J by 0 bases, with 8 bases of the junction left unmatched. The CDR3 DNA reads as TGTGCCAGCAGCAGTGAGTTGGGACAGGGGAGCACAGATACGCAGTATTTT. Translated: CASSSELGQGSTDTQYF.

This clonotype was found a few times. The J gene is TRBJ2-5, the V gene TRBV12-3 or TRBV12-4; tentatively, D is TRBD1 (6 bases). The CDR3 has 14 amino acids. V shed 4 bases and J shed 2 bases, with 11 bases lying between them. DNA of the CDR3: TGTGCCAGCAGTTCCTACGGACAGCAAGAGACCCAGTACTTC. Amino acid sequence: CASSSYGQQETQYF.

The rearrangement uses TRBV10-3 and TRBJ1-1; D gene ambiguous. Germline V lookup: CDR1 ENHRY, CDR2 SYGVKD. This CDR3 has 11 residues. Trimming removed 3 bases at V and 7 bases at J, with 6 bases between. For the CDR3, the DNA is TGTGCCATCAGTGACCGGGTTGAAGCTTTCTTT. This codes for CAISDRVEAFF.

J is TRBJ2-5 and V is TRBV12-3 or TRBV12-4; 16 bases match TRBD2. The CDR3 sequence is 16 residues long. V gave up 4 bases and J gave up 4 bases; unmatched junction bases: 3. The chain's CDR3 is CASSWGLAGGAETQYF. The CDR3 coding sequence is TGTGCCAGCAGTTGGGGACTAGCGGGAGGGGCAGAGACCCAGTACTTC.